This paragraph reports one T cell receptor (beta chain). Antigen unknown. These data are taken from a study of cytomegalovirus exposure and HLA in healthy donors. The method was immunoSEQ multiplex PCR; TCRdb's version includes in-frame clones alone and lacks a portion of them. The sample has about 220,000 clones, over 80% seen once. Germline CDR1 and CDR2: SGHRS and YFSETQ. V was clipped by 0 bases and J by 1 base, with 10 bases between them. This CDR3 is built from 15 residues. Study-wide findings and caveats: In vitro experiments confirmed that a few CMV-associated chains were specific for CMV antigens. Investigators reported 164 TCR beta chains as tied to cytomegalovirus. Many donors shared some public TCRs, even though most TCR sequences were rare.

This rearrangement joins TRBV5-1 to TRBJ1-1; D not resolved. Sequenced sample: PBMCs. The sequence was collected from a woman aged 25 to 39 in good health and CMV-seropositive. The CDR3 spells CASSLAPGSNTEAFF. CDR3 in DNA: TGCGCCAGCAGCTTGGCCCCAGGCTCGAACACTGAAGCTTTCTTT.